A single sample gave rise to the 15 T cell receptor beta chains below, sequenced in a study of Ad26.COV2.S vaccination and SARS-CoV-2 variants. Treatment reported: some 19 received Ad26.COV2.S at low or high dose, single or two shots; about five received placebo; per-sample allocation not given. Day 63 after the first injection of vaccine or placebo was the sampling time. Data came from immunoSEQ multiplex PCR; TCRdb stores just in-frame clones and leaves some out. The data hold 350,000 to 400,000 clones, with approximately 91% observed a single time. Sequenced material: peripheral blood, taken in a trial of Ad26.COV2.S vaccine versus placebo. These receptors were collected from a person aged 18-60 years who received the Ad26.COV2.S COVID-19 vaccine or a placebo.

The chain carries TRBV19 and TRBJ1-6; D may be TRBD1 (6 bases). Germline V gene data show CDR1 as LNHDA and CDR2 as SQIVND (reference sequence). The CDR3 has 15 residues. Trimming removed 1 base at V and 7 bases at J, with 11 bases between. The chain's CDR3 is CASSIGVGANSPLHF. The CDR3 DNA sequence: TGTGCCAGTAGTATAGGAGTGGGGGCAAATTCACCCCTCCACTTT.

V is TRBV6-1 and J is TRBJ1-2; 9 bases align to TRBD1. The CDR3 has 15 amino acids. Germline CDR1 and CDR2: MNHNS and SASEGT. Unmatched junction bases numbered 8, after V lost 2 bases and J lost 7 bases. The CDR3, as DNA: TGTGCCAGCAGTGAAACTCTGGACAGGGGTTCTGGCTACACCTTC. It is translated as CASSETLDRGSGYTF.

In DNA form, the CDR3 reads TGTGCCACCAGCATGGATCCGGACACTAATTCACCCCTCCACTTT. Translated: CATSMDPDTNSPLHF. The chain recombines TRBV15 with TRBJ1-6, with a tentative D call TRBD1 (5 bases). V gave up 4 bases and J gave up 6 bases, with 13 bases separating them. CDR1 and CDR2 (germline): LNHNV, YYDKDF (reference sequence). This CDR3 region has 15 residues.

This rearrangement joins TRBV2 to TRBJ1-1; D is uncertain. Per germline, CDR1 SNHLY and CDR2 FYNNEI. The ends were cut back, 7 bases at V and 1 base at J, with 7 bases in the middle. The CDR3 extends over 12 amino acids. CDR3: CASTLKNTEAFF. DNA of the CDR3: TGTGCCAGCACGCTTAAGAACACTGAAGCTTTCTTT.

The chain couples TRBV3-1 (or the pseudogene TRBV3-2) to TRBJ1-2; perhaps TRBD1 as D (5 bases). The germline gives CDR1 LGHDT, CDR2 YNNKEL (reference sequence). The germline V and J ends were trimmed by 5 bases and 6 bases, with 13 bases remaining between them. The CDR3 totals 13 residues. CDR3 in amino acids: CASSDGTRDGYTF. CDR3 nucleotides: TGTGCCAGCAGCGACGGGACCCGGGATGGCTACACCTTC.

CDR3 in DNA: TGTGCCATCACCCCACGGGAGGGGCAGAACACTGAAGCTTTCTTT. Protein product: CAITPREGQNTEAFF. V usage is TRBV10-3 and J usage is TRBJ1-1, with a tentative D call TRBD1 (5 bases). This CDR3 comprises 15 residues. The germline V and J ends were trimmed by 7 bases and 1 base, with 16 bases remaining between them. The germline V gene has CDR1 ENHRY and CDR2 SYGVKD.

CDR3 sequence reads: CATSRGQRSTNEKLFF. CDR3 in DNA: TGTGCCACCAGCAGAGGACAGCGCTCAACTAATGAAAAACTGTTTTTT. The chain employs TRBV15 and TRBJ1-4; a weak D match, TRBD1 (5 bases). V lost 1 base and J lost 0, with 9 bases in between. The CDR3 runs to 16 residues. Germline-derived CDR1 and CDR2 are LNHNV and YYDKDF (reference sequence).

The V and J genes are TRBV18 and TRBJ2-7; the D gene is possibly TRBD1 (6 bases). The CDR3 sequence is 14 residues long. Germline-derived CDR1 and CDR2 are KGHSH and LQKENI. V was cut by 3 bases and J by 2 bases, with 11 bases left in between. The CDR3 loop reads CASSPNTGTYEQYF. CDR3 nucleotide sequence: TGTGCCAGCTCACCTAATACAGGGACCTACGAGCAGTACTTC.

The V and J genes are TRBV19 and TRBJ2-1, with D perhaps TRBD2 (6 bases). With 9 bases removed from V and 0 bases from J, the gap between germline ends came to 15 bases. This CDR3 has 15 amino acids. Per germline, CDR1 LNHDA and CDR2 SQIVND (reference sequence). DNA of the CDR3: TGTGCCAGCTCTCCTGCCGGGGGCTCCTACAATGAGCAGTTCTTC. Protein sequence: CASSPAGGSYNEQFF.

The chain recombines TRBV5-4 with TRBJ2-7; the match to TRBD1 covers 9 bases. CDR3 length: 16 amino acids. Germline V lookup: CDR1 SGHNT, CDR2 YYREEE (reference sequence). With V trimmed by 4 bases and J by 6 bases, 14 bases remained unmatched. In DNA, the CDR3 is TGTGCCAGCAGCCACAACAGGGGGCGAGGGCGGTTCGAGCAGTACTTC. Translating gives CASSHNRGRGRFEQYF. Filled out from reference TRBV5-4 and TRBJ2-7, the complete variable domain reads ETGVTQSPTHLIKTRGQQVTLRCSSQSGHNTVSWYQQALGQGPQFIFQYYREEENGRGNFPPRFSGLQFPNYSSELNVNALELDDSALYLCASSHNRGRGRFEQYFGPGTRLTVT.

The chain recombines TRBV5-1 with TRBJ2-3; TRBD2 aligns across 12 bases. Germline values: CDR1 SGHRS, CDR2 YFSETQ. J lost 6 bases, V lost 4 bases, and 6 bases had no gene match. This CDR3 region has 15 residues. CDR3 in amino acids: CASSDRLAGVDTQYF. In DNA form, the CDR3 reads TGCGCCAGCAGCGACAGACTAGCGGGAGTGGATACGCAGTATTTT.

The chain is built from TRBV30 and TRBJ2-4; D possibly corresponds to TRBD1 (6 bases). Germline CDR1 is GTSNPN and CDR2 is SVGIG (reference sequence). The CDR3 spans 14 residues. Trimming removed 0 bases from V and 7 bases from J, with 13 bases in between. The CDR3 is CAWSVSLRGNIQYF. In nucleotides, the CDR3 is TGTGCCTGGAGTGTGAGTCTTAGGGGGAACATTCAGTACTTC.

V and J are TRBV3-1 (or the pseudogene TRBV3-2) and TRBJ2-7, with D unresolved. V was shortened by 4 bases and J by 1 base, with 11 bases between the two germline ends. The CDR3 has 14 residues. Germline-derived CDR1 and CDR2 are LGHDT and YNNKEL (reference sequence). CDR3 region: CASSLLQASYEQYF. The CDR3, as DNA: TGTGCCAGCAGCCTTTTGCAGGCTTCCTACGAGCAGTACTTC.

This clone came up a few times. The CDR3 DNA reads TGTGCCAGCAGCCCGGGACTTCTCACAGATACGCAGTATTTT. It specifies CASSPGLLTDTQYF. The rearrangement joins TRBV7-9 to TRBJ2-3; a weak D match, TRBD2 (6 bases). Germline CDR1 reads SEHNR; CDR2 reads FQNEAQ (reference sequence). The CDR3 is 14 amino acids. Trimming shortened V by 5 bases and J by 2 bases, and 11 bases separated the two germline ends.

The V gene is TRBV9, the J gene TRBJ2-5; 16 bases are shared with TRBD2. Per the germline V gene, CDR1 is SGDLS and CDR2 is YYNGEE. This CDR3 has 17 amino acids. V was pared by 3 bases and J by 2 bases, with 4 bases of the junction left unmatched. CDR3 DNA sequence: TGTGCCAGCAGCGACGGGACTAGCGGGAGGGTTCAAGAGACCCAGTACTTC. Translating gives CASSDGTSGRVQETQYF.